This record concerns one T cell receptor (beta chain) sequence. This clone was counted only a few times. This receptor's antigen is unknown. No quality values exist for individual bases; no much larger clone is one base distant. CDR1 and CDR2 (MNHNS, SASEGT) derive from the germline V gene. For this chain, trimming is 4 bases at the V end and 1 base at the J end, and the number of junction bases without a gene match is 10. Counted from cysteine to phenylalanine, this CDR3 has 16 amino acids. Kept here is only the CDR3 DNA, which spans 48 bases and is read in frame from base 1. The immunoSEQ Assay, a bias-controlled multiplex PCR, was used to amplify TCRbeta CDR3 regions from genomic DNA. The published analysis was carried out like this. The number of nucleated cells in each sample was estimated from the amplification of reference gene primers within the assay. To quantify the absolute abundance of each unique TCRbeta CDR3 rearrangement, sequence reads were collapsed and filtered. For each sample, productive Simpson clonality was calculated as the square root of Simpson's diversity index across productive rearrangements. TCRdb took this table from immuneACCESS and kept in-frame rearrangements with V and J called. Such tables lack part of the clones; where checked against another copy, unresolved V genes explain under half of the gap, and the rest is unexplained. The DNA gave D and trimming, while V, J and clone size come from that table. The sample records about half a million clones, about 91% of which are singletons. Roughly 0.84% of the sample belongs to the ten largest clones.

The data were taken from a study of blood T cell repertoires in COVID-19 (dated by TCRdb to 2020 to 2022). Broadly, across the study: The collaborator samples originated in the United States, Italy and Spain and spanned the acute and convalescent phases of COVID-19. The material from the prospective study consisted of cDNA or gDNA derived from T cells, B-cell-depleted T cells, or PBMCs. The sample metadata nearly always contained a de-identified subject ID, COVID-19 status, age in years and sex. Where available, HLA class I and class II types were taken from metadata supplied by the sample provider and were not determined by assay-based typing. The dataset comprised deeply sampled blood TCRbeta repertoires from subjects exposed to, actively infected with, or recovered from COVID-19. The repertoires were released in a freely available public database meant as a resource for research on the immune response to SARS-CoV-2. The samples were drawn from the first 160 participants of the ongoing ImmuneRACE study and from over a thousand subjects provided by 6 global collaborators. Overall study results and their limits: The amount of clinical and demographic metadata varied by source and participant and was provided uncurated.

One collaborating source in Seattle enrolled patients while the patients were actively infected and followed the patients over time throughout the course of disease. The collaborating institutions used their own protocols to collect whole blood in K2EDTA tubes. For TCRbeta analysis, collaborators shipped samples in one of three forms: frozen whole blood, isolated PBMCs, or DNA extracted from either of those sample types. The sample comprised peripheral blood. The sequence links TRBV6-1 to TRBJ2-7, with 7 middle bases fitting TRBD1. The clonotype originates from a man aged 18 to 30 with COVID-19, enrolled during active disease. The CDR3: CASSVSTGTASYEQYF. At the DNA level, the sequence is TGTGCCAGCAGTGTTTCAACCGGGACAGCTTCCTACGAGCAGTACTTC.